The clone carrying this T cell receptor beta chain was recorded only once. The antigen remains unidentified. Clones were sequenced by immunoSEQ multiplex PCR, and TCRdb holds only the in-frame ones, with some missing. The sample consists of about 460,000 clones, approximately 90% of them appearing once. The treatment denotes: some 19 received Ad26.COV2.S at low or high dose, single or two shots; roughly five received placebo; per-sample allocation not given. The study sampled participants on day 63 after the first vaccine or placebo injection. The sample originates from a study of Ad26.COV2.S vaccination and SARS-CoV-2 variants. General study results and limits: Among vaccine recipients, spike-specific TCR breadth exceeded that of placebo recipients.

V was clipped by 6 bases and J by 0 bases; unmatched bases: 7. Germline lookup yields CDR1 MNHEY and CDR2 SMNVEV (reference sequence). This CDR3 is 16 amino acids long. V gene TRBV27 combines with J gene TRBJ1-5, with 8 positions matching TRBD1. The sequences come from peripheral blood, collected in a trial of Ad26.COV2.S vaccine versus placebo. The TCR originated in a person aged 18-60 years who received the Ad26.COV2.S COVID-19 vaccine or a placebo. The CDR3 DNA is TGTGCCAGCAGCAGACAGGGGCTGGGTAGCAATCAGCCCCAGCATTTT. Its translation is CASSRQGLGSNQPQHF.